This TCR beta chain derives from a study of cytomegalovirus exposure and HLA in healthy donors. As to this clone: Its specificity is unknown.

It was with 60 Vbeta and 13 Jbeta primers that the PCR ran. The protocol was immunoSEQ multiplex PCR, while the TCRdb copy is restricted to in-frame clones and leaves out a portion. The sample lists roughly 120,000 clones, around 76% occurring once. This CDR3 comprises 14 residues. Germline V lookup: CDR1 ENHRY, CDR2 SYGVKD. Trimming pared 5 bases from V and 1 base from J, leaving 12 bases between. Whole-study findings and limits: It was 150 to 200 TCR beta chains that were listed as cytomegalovirus-associated. Several of the most significant clusters were apparently associated with common viral pathogens in a later analysis. Cytomegalovirus status was reportedly diagnosed by the classifier with high sensitivity and specificity. What was likely a sequencing artifact was a cluster of highly shared sequence variants.

The TCR originated in a man aged 50-60 years in good health and CMV-seropositive. Sequenced sample: PBMCs. The chain employs TRBV10-3 and TRBJ2-7; a weak D match, TRBD1 (6 bases). CDR3 bases: TGTGCCATCAGTCAGGGGTTTTCATCCTACGAGCAGTACTTC. Protein product: CAISQGFSSYEQYF.